The T cell receptor (beta chain) described here comes from a study of response to subunit inactivated influenza vaccine (dated by TCRdb to the late 2010s). About the full investigation: Deep quantitative T cell receptor repertoire profiling was used in the study to track responses to a trivalent subunit inactivated influenza vaccine. What the study reported, not specific to this receptor: The authors proposed that each seasonal influenza vaccination may bring in only a limited number of new T cells.

Libraries were made using RT-PCR. The sequencing machine was an Illumina HiSeq 2500. TCRdb itself trimmed the public reads at Q25 with fastp, ran MiXCR and retained productive beta chains. Entries that share a CDR3 protein sequence are merged under the most common genes and DNA. The sample contains 550,000 to 600,000 distinct CDR3 sequences, about 11% of them found a single time. The top ten hold roughly 10% of the sample. The junction shows trimming of 3 bases on V and 2 bases on J, and the gene matches do not reach 3 bases of it. Via the germline V gene (reference sequence), CDR1 is LNHDA and CDR2 SQIVND. Its CDR3 holds 14 amino acids, cysteine through phenylalanine. Of the read, only the CDR3 DNA is kept; its 42 bases are in frame from base 1. Ten or more counts support this clonotype. The target of this receptor is not known. No base qualities exist here, and no much larger clone lies one base off it.

Sequenced material: PBMCs from blood, taken on the day of vaccination. The chain uses TRBV19 and TRBJ1-2; a stretch of 7 junction bases matches TRBD1. The sequence derives from a man aged 45-60 years who received an inactivated influenza vaccine. Donor details come from another sample of the same person, matched by shared clones. CDR3 reads: CASSIGRGNYGYTF. DNA sequence: TGTGCCAGTAGTATCGGCAGGGGGAACTATGGCTACACCTTC.